This is a list of T cell receptor beta chains from one sample in a study of T cells after yellow fever vaccination. MiXCR, run by TCRdb on the 5' RACE reads, gives a single entry per CDR3 protein. The sample yields hundreds of thousands of distinct CDR3 sequences, more than 9% seen once. Here the sequenced sample was PBMCs, taken on the day of the yellow fever booster vaccination. Receptors originate from a man aged 25-45 years who received the YFV17D yellow fever vaccine. Both conserved end residues are part of each CDR3. The order of the fields is V gene, J gene, D gene, clone size, CDR3 protein, CDR3 DNA. D genes are given only for firm matches. Where a row states a size, it is once, few, many or the class of an expanded clone; other rows omit it.

TRBV6-5	TRBJ1-3	-	few	CASSFQGDTAGNTIYF	TGTGCCAGCAGTTTCCAGGGTGACACTGCTGGAAACACCATATATTTT
TRBV5-1	TRBJ1-2	-	many	CASSKDADNYGYTF	TGCGCCAGCAGCAAGGATGCCGATAACTATGGCTACACCTTC
TRBV6-5	TRBJ2-1	TRBD1	-	CASSYLLGGYEQFF	TGTGCCAGCAGTTACCTACTAGGGGGCTATGAGCAGTTCTTC
TRBV24-1	TRBJ2-1	-	-	CATSDGGARERHEQFF	TGTGCCACCAGTGATGGCGGGGCACGGGAGCGGCATGAGCAGTTCTTC
TRBV6-2/TRBV6-3	TRBJ2-7	-	few	CASSPSGPTRLYF	TGTGCCAGCAGCCCGTCCGGACCCACCCGGTTGTACTTC
TRBV12-3/TRBV12-4	TRBJ2-5	-	few	CASSGGASYQETQYF	TGTGCCAGCAGTGGAGGGGCGTCGTACCAAGAGACCCAGTACTTC
TRBV7-2	TRBJ2-7	-	few	CASSLFSGDYVQQYF	TGTGCCAGCAGCTTATTTTCAGGAGACTACGTCCAGCAGTACTTC
TRBV29-1	TRBJ2-1	TRBD2	-	CSVAGTSGILYEQFF	TGCAGCGTAGCCGGGACTAGCGGGATTTTATATGAGCAGTTCTTC
TRBV29-1	TRBJ2-1	TRBD2	few	CSVESPGLVSGNEQFF	TGCAGCGTTGAATCCCCGGGACTAGTTAGTGGCAATGAGCAGTTCTTC
TRBV23-1	TRBJ1-6	-	-	CASRSPLHF	TGCGCCAGCAGGTCACCCCTCCACTTT
TRBV27	TRBJ2-7	TRBD2	few	CASSGLAGPYEQYF	TGTGCCAGCAGTGGACTAGCGGGCCCCTACGAGCAGTACTTC
TRBV20-1	TRBJ2-3	-	-	CSAGGLSSTDTQYF	TGCAGTGCGGGTGGACTATCGAGCACAGATACGCAGTATTTT
TRBV20-1	TRBJ2-5	-	-	CSARRTNGETQYF	TGCAGTGCTAGAAGGACTAACGGGGAGACCCAGTACTTC
TRBV15	TRBJ2-3	-	-	CATSRRSGKGSDTQYF	TGTGCCACCAGCAGACGCTCTGGTAAGGGGTCAGATACGCAGTATTTT
TRBV7-2	TRBJ1-2	-	few	CASSPWGTYGYTF	TGTGCCAGCAGCCCCTGGGGGACGTATGGCTACACCTTC
TRBV4-3	TRBJ2-7	TRBD1	-	CASSPGQGAVYEQYF	TGCGCCAGCAGCCCCGGACAGGGGGCAGTTTACGAGCAGTACTTC
TRBV7-2	TRBJ2-1	TRBD2	few	CASSSPGSGGPSNEQFF	TGTGCCAGCAGCTCCCCGGGTAGCGGGGGACCGTCCAATGAGCAGTTCTTC
TRBV4-2	TRBJ2-3	-	few	CASSQVGLSVDTQYF	TGTGCCAGCAGCCAAGTGGGGCTATCCGTGGATACGCAGTATTTT
TRBV28	TRBJ2-7	TRBD2	few	CATARRELYEQYF	TGTGCCACCGCCCGGCGGGAGCTCTACGAGCAGTACTTC
TRBV7-9	TRBJ2-3	TRBD1	-	CASSISDRKSTDTQYF	TGTGCCAGCAGCATTTCGGACAGGAAAAGCACAGATACGCAGTATTTT
TRBV4-3	TRBJ2-1	-	-	CASSQDHWVGISYNEQFF	TGCGCCAGCAGCCAAGATCACTGGGTCGGGATCTCCTACAATGAGCAGTTCTTC
TRBV27	TRBJ2-4	-	-	CASHAGLAKNIQYF	TGTGCCAGCCACGCGGGGTTAGCCAAAAACATTCAGTACTTC
TRBV27	TRBJ1-5	TRBD1	-	CASRSTGVGQPQHF	TGTGCCAGCAGATCGACAGGGGTGGGTCAGCCCCAGCATTTT
TRBV9	TRBJ2-7	-	-	CASSVADRSSYEQYF	TGTGCCAGCAGCGTAGCTGACAGGAGCTCCTACGAGCAGTACTTC
TRBV12-3/TRBV12-4	TRBJ1-2	-	few	CASSRGGNGYTF	TGTGCCAGCAGTCGGGGGGGCAATGGCTACACCTTC
TRBV7-7	TRBJ2-5	-	few	CASSLGVRVQETQYF	TGTGCCAGCAGCTTAGGAGTCAGGGTCCAAGAGACCCAGTACTTC
TRBV7-8	TRBJ2-5	-	-	CASSLSFRLETQYF	TGTGCCAGCAGCTTAAGTTTTAGGTTAGAGACCCAGTACTTC
TRBV3-1	TRBJ2-7	TRBD1	many	CASSQGTGVRGEQYF	TGTGCCAGCAGCCAGGGGACAGGGGTACGTGGAGAGCAGTACTTC
TRBV15	TRBJ1-6	-	few	CATSPVGLNSPLHF	TGTGCCACCAGCCCAGTGGGCCTCAATTCACCCCTCCACTTT
TRBV19	TRBJ2-7	-	few	CASSIRGGAYEQYF	TGTGCCAGTAGTATCCGAGGGGGGGCCTACGAGCAGTACTTC
TRBV20-1	TRBJ2-7	-	-	CSARARNAYEQYF	TGCAGTGCTAGAGCGCGGAATGCATACGAGCAGTACTTC
TRBV19	TRBJ2-6	-	few	CASSIDYRAGANVLTF	TGTGCCAGTAGTATAGACTACAGGGCTGGGGCCAACGTCCTGACTTTC
TRBV28	TRBJ2-7	-	few	CASRSPSGVAYEQYF	TGTGCCAGCAGATCCCCGTCGGGAGTAGCCTACGAGCAGTACTTC